This passage covers 21 T cell receptor beta chains from one sample sequenced in a study of blood T cell repertoires in COVID-19. Repertoires were generated with immunoSEQ multiplex PCR, while TCRdb's copy carries only in-frame clones and drops some. This repertoire shows roughly 200,000 clones, roughly 80% found once; its top ten account for about 5%. Sequencing was carried out using PBMCs or T cells enriched from blood (not recorded which). The receptors derive from a woman aged 55-69 years with acute COVID-19.

CDR3 bases: TGTGCCAGCAGTACACGGGGGGGGAGACGGGATAATGAAAAACTGTTTTTT. Its translation: CASSTRGGRRDNEKLFF. The chain has TRBV28 and TRBJ1-4; D is possibly TRBD1 (5 bases). Trimming left V 5 bases short and J 4 bases short, with 20 bases between. The CDR3 is 17 residues long. Germline CDR1 reads MDHEN; CDR2 reads SYDVKM.

This chain links TRBV9 with TRBJ1-1; D call uncertain. Between the trimmed V and J ends, which lost 4 bases and 2 bases, there was a span of 12 bases. The CDR3 runs to 14 residues. The germline V gene has CDR1 SGDLS and CDR2 YYNGEE. This CDR3 is CASSPHPGNTEAFF. CDR3 DNA sequence: TGTGCCAGCAGCCCACACCCGGGAAACACTGAAGCTTTCTTT. The full variable domain, completed using reference TRBV9 and TRBJ1-1, is DSGVTQTPKHLITATGQRVTLRCSPRSGDLSVYWYQQSLDQGLQFLIQYYNGEERAKGNILERFSAQQFPDLHSELNLSSLELGDSALYFCASSPHPGNTEAFFGQGTRLTVV.

The rearrangement joins TRBV7-2 to TRBJ2-2; 14 bases match TRBD2. The CDR3 covers 16 residues. Looked up from germline, CDR1 is SGHTA and CDR2 is FQGNSA. The trim removed 4 bases at V and 8 bases at J, leaving 6 bases unmatched. DNA of the CDR3: TGTGCCAGCAGCTACGGGACTAGCGGGGGTTGGGGGGAGCTGTTTTTT. This encodes CASSYGTSGGWGELFF.

This chain uses TRBV6-5 with TRBJ1-2; 7 bases line up with TRBD1. The J segment lost 3 bases and the V segment lost 7 bases, leaving 11 bases of the junction unmatched. CDR3 length equals 15 residues. In germline, CDR1 is MNHEY, CDR2 SVGAGI. The CDR3 DNA is TGTGCCAGCAAGCGAGACAGGGAGGACGACTATGGCTACACCTTC. This gives the protein CASKRDREDDYGYTF.

The V gene is TRBV4-1, the J gene TRBJ2-1; D unresolved. V shed 5 bases and J shed 6 bases, with 11 bases lying between them. Germline assignment: CDR1 MGHRA and CDR2 YSYEKL. CDR3 length equals 13 residues. CDR3 loop: CASSFRLANEQFF. CDR3 coding DNA: TGCGCCAGCAGCTTCCGACTGGCCAATGAGCAGTTCTTC.

Turning to this clone: The sample contains more than one DNA sequence encoding this CDR3. V is TRBV9 and J is TRBJ1-3; unclear D gene. The CDR3 is 15 residues long. The germline V and J ends were trimmed by 2 bases and 0 bases, with 9 bases remaining between them. Germline values: CDR1 SGDLS, CDR2 YYNGEE. The chain's CDR3 is CASSVAGSSGNTIYF. Here the CDR3 DNA reads TGTGCCAGCAGCGTTGCAGGCAGCTCTGGAAACACCATATATTTT.

The chain recombines TRBV18 with TRBJ2-7; TRBD2 matches 7 bases. The J segment lost 6 bases and the V segment lost 2 bases, leaving 10 bases of the junction unmatched. CDR3 length: 15 residues. The germline CDR1 and CDR2 sequences are KGHSH and LQKENI. The CDR3 loop is CASSPGEGGSFEQYV. CDR3 DNA: TGTGCCAGCTCACCAGGGGAGGGCGGGTCTTTCGAGCAGTACGTC.

This clone was seen a few times. This sequence joins TRBV9 and TRBJ2-1; 9 bases fit TRBD2. The CDR3 runs 15 residues. With 3 bases clipped from V and 8 bases from J, the junction kept 9 bases outside the gene matches. Germline CDR1 reads SGDLS; CDR2 reads YYNGEE. The DNA for the CDR3 is TGTGCCAGCAGCGGTAGCGGGGGTCGAGAGGATGAGCAGTTCTTC. Translation: CASSGSGGREDEQFF.

This clone was observed a few times. The chain joins TRBV7-6 to TRBJ1-2, with 7 nucleotides matching TRBD1. This CDR3 is built from 13 residues. Germline loops: CDR1 SGHVS, CDR2 FNYEAQ. Losses at the gene ends were 5 bases for V and 6 bases for J; bases not matched to a gene: 6. The CDR3 spells CASSQQGNDGYTF. In nucleotides, the CDR3 is TGTGCCAGCAGCCAACAGGGGAACGATGGCTACACCTTC.

The gene calls are TRBV11-3 and TRBJ1-5, with D hard to call. Germline assignment: CDR1 SGHNT and CDR2 YENEEA. The CDR3 has 15 amino acids. Trimming shortened V by 5 bases and J by 0 bases, and 11 bases separated the two germline ends. CDR3 in DNA: TGTGCCAGCAGCCCCCGACTGGTTAGCAATCAGCCCCAGCATTTT. Translating it yields CASSPRLVSNQPQHF.

The chain employs TRBV11-2 and TRBJ2-2, with no clear D. The CDR3 is made up of 15 amino acids. From germline, CDR1 is SGHAT and CDR2 FQNNGV. The ends were cut back, 4 bases at V and 4 bases at J, with 13 bases in the middle. Here the CDR3 reads CASSSRELVTGELFF. As DNA, the CDR3 is TGTGCCAGCAGCTCCCGCGAGTTGGTCACCGGGGAGCTGTTTTTT.

The chain carries TRBV10-3 and TRBJ1-5; TRBD1 agrees at 7 bases. CDR1 is ENHRY, CDR2 SYGVKD, per germline. The CDR3 length is 15 residues. The trim removed 10 bases at V and 2 bases at J, leaving 11 bases unmatched. The CDR3 spells CATGAGGGGNQPQHF. CDR3 DNA: TGTGCCACGGGGGCAGGGGGTGGAGGCAATCAGCCCCAGCATTTT.

The V and J genes are TRBV24-1 and TRBJ2-1, with 14 bases that match TRBD2. CDR1 and CDR2 from the germline V gene are KGHDR and SFDVKD. V trimming: 3 bases; J trimming: 7 bases; junction bases outside the gene matches: 7. CDR3 size: 17 residues. The CDR3 loop reads CATSDPRTSGGINEQFF. In nucleotides, the CDR3 is TGTGCCACCAGTGATCCCCGGACTAGCGGGGGGATAAATGAGCAGTTCTTC.

The chain is built from TRBV6-4 and TRBJ1-4; D is unresolved. The V gene's germline CDR1 is MRHNA and CDR2 SNTAGT. V was clipped by 8 bases and J by 3 bases, with 13 bases between them. The CDR3 has 14 amino acids. The CDR3 region is CASSVTAANEKLFF. CDR3 nucleotides: TGTGCCAGCTCCGTGACGGCGGCTAATGAAAAACTGTTTTTT.

In this sample, this clone turned up once. This chain connects TRBV3-1 (or the pseudogene TRBV3-2) to TRBJ2-2; TRBD1 might be the D (6 bases). The germline V gene has CDR1 LGHDT and CDR2 YNNKEL (reference sequence). Trimming cost V 9 bases and J 1 base, with 12 bases left between them. The CDR3 spans 14 residues. The CDR3 loop is CASTQGGNTGELFF. CDR3 DNA: TGTGCCAGTACTCAAGGGGGGAACACCGGGGAGCTGTTTTTT.

The CDR3 loop reads CASSLGGQAYGYTF. For the CDR3, the DNA is TGCGCCAGCAGCTTGGGGGGACAGGCTTATGGCTACACCTTC. The V and J genes are TRBV5-1 and TRBJ1-2; 8 bases line up with TRBD1. V was pared by 0 bases and J by 5 bases, with 3 bases of the junction left unmatched. The length of the CDR3 is 14 residues. Germline CDR1 reads SGHRS; CDR2 reads YFSETQ. Together with reference TRBV5-1 and TRBJ1-2, the CDR3 gives the full variable domain: KAGVTQTPRYLIKTRGQQVTLSCSPISGHRSVSWYQQTPGQGLQFLFEYFSETQRNKGNFPGRFSGRQFSNSRSEMNVSTLELGDSALYLCASSLGGQAYGYTFGSGTRLTVV.

V gene TRBV19 combines with J gene TRBJ2-2; no clear D. The CDR3 is 15 residues long. Germline loops: CDR1 LNHDA, CDR2 SQIVND (reference sequence). V lost 3 bases, J lost 4 bases, and 12 bases lay in between. The CDR3 reads CASSMSLPSTGELFF. The CDR3 DNA sequence: TGTGCCAGTAGTATGAGTTTACCTAGCACCGGGGAGCTGTTTTTT.

The chain recombines TRBV6-5 with TRBJ1-2; 7 nucleotides align to TRBD1. Losses at the gene ends were 2 bases for V and 6 bases for J; bases not matched to a gene: 6. The germline V gene has CDR1 MNHEY and CDR2 SVGAGI. The CDR3 length is 14 residues. The CDR3 region is CASSYHDRVDGYTF. In DNA, the CDR3 is TGTGCCAGCAGTTACCATGACAGGGTTGATGGCTACACCTTC.

CDR3 sequence reads: CASSKGQLAYNEQFF. CDR3 coding DNA: TGTGCCAGCAGCAAAGGACAGTTGGCCTACAATGAGCAGTTCTTC. The rearrangement joins TRBV21-1 to TRBJ2-1; TRBD1, as called in the table, went unchecked against the DNA. TRBV21-1 is described as a pseudogene. The CDR3 is made up of 15 amino acids.

This sequence joins TRBV30 and TRBJ1-1; no clear D. Trimming took off 6 bases at V and 0 bases at J, with 20 bases between the two ends. Germline V gene lookup returns CDR1 GTSNPN and CDR2 SVGIG (reference sequence). The CDR3 has 16 amino acids. This chain's CDR3 is CACRPGRAGMNTEAFF. The CDR3 DNA is TGTGCCTGCCGCCCCGGGCGGGCAGGAATGAACACTGAAGCTTTCTTT. The complete variable domain, with remaining parts taken from reference TRBV30 and TRBJ1-1, reads SQTIHQWPATLVQPVGSPLSLECTVEGTSNPNLYWYRQAAGRGLQLLFYSVGIGQISSEVPQNLSASRPQDRQFILSSKKLLLSDSGFYLCACRPGRAGMNTEAFFGQGTRLTVV.

This clone was seen a few times. The chain is built from TRBV30 and TRBJ1-4; 10 bases match TRBD1. This CDR3 has 15 amino acids. Germline V CDR1 and CDR2: GTSNPN, SVGIG (reference sequence). V lost 0 bases, J lost 7 bases, and 5 bases stayed unmatched. Written as DNA, the CDR3 is TGTGCCTGGAGTGTGACAGGGGGCCGGGGTGAAAAACTGTTTTTT. Translation gives CAWSVTGGRGEKLFF.